The rows below give T cell receptor beta chains drawn from one sample of a study of blood T cell repertoires in COVID-19. The protocol was immunoSEQ multiplex PCR, while the TCRdb copy is restricted to in-frame clones and leaves out a portion. The sample lists 150,000 or so clones, roughly 90% occurring once. The material sequenced was PBMCs or T cells enriched from blood (not recorded which). These receptors were taken from a woman aged 35 to 49 who had been exposed to COVID-19. Each CDR3 is given with its conserved first and last residue. D genes are given only for firm matches. Clone size appears in some rows only: once, few, many, or a class for an expanded clone.

v_call	j_call	clone_size	d_call	cdr3_aa	cdr3_nt
TRBV19	TRBJ1-3	few	-	CASSIGTVPNTIYF	TGTGCCAGTAGTATCGGCACAGTACCAAACACCATATATTTT
TRBV19	TRBJ1-5	-	-	CAGACNQPQHF	TGTGCCGGGGCTTGCAATCAGCCCCAGCATTTT
TRBV4-1	TRBJ2-7	-	TRBD2	CASSQDPGLAGEQYF	TGCGCCAGCAGCCAAGATCCGGGACTAGCTGGGGAGCAGTACTTC
TRBV25-1	TRBJ2-3	-	-	CASSEWQGKAADTQYF	TGTGCCAGCAGTGAATGGCAGGGCAAGGCGGCAGATACGCAGTATTTT
TRBV5-1	TRBJ1-4	-	TRBD1	CASSSRTGNEKLFF	TGCGCCAGCAGCTCTAGGACAGGAAATGAAAAACTGTTTTTT
TRBV7-6	TRBJ2-6	-	-	CASSFGDMYSGANVLTF	TGTGCCAGCAGCTTCGGGGATATGTACTCTGGGGCCAACGTCCTGACTTTC
TRBV19	TRBJ2-3	-	TRBD2	CASMGGGTDTQYF	TGTGCCAGTATGGGGGGGGGCACAGATACGCAGTATTTT
TRBV28	TRBJ1-4	-	-	CAINRETNEKLFF	TGTGCCATCAACAGGGAGACTAATGAAAAACTGTTTTTT
TRBV6-2/TRBV6-3	TRBJ2-7	-	-	CASSLAPYEQYF	TGTGCCAGCAGTTTGGCCCCCTACGAGCAGTACTTC
TRBV29-1	TRBJ2-1	few	TRBD2	CSVELPRESSYNEQFF	TGCAGCGTTGAATTGCCGCGGGAGAGCTCCTACAATGAGCAGTTCTTC
TRBV29-1	TRBJ2-7	-	TRBD1	CSVEGQGRYEQYF	TGCAGCGTTGAAGGACAGGGGAGATACGAGCAGTACTTC
TRBV2	TRBJ2-1	-	-	CASFLGPAPLVHEQFF	TGTGCCAGCTTTCTTGGTCCTGCACCCCTAGTCCATGAGCAGTTCTTC
TRBV3-1/TRBV3-2	TRBJ2-6	-	TRBD1	CASTGGTGANVLTF	TGTGCCAGCACAGGGGGCACAGGGGCCAACGTCCTGACTTTC
TRBV29-1	TRBJ1-5	few	-	CSVADTSQPQHF	TGCAGCGTTGCTGACACCAGTCAGCCCCAGCATTTT
TRBV2	TRBJ2-7	-	-	CASSVWGAYEQYF	TGTGCCAGCAGTGTGTGGGGCGCCTACGAGCAGTACTTC
TRBV5-6	TRBJ2-7	-	TRBD1	CASSRTGSNEQYF	TGTGCCAGCAGCAGGACAGGGTCCAACGAGCAGTACTTC
TRBV5-4	TRBJ1-2	few	TRBD1	CASSGTGGGGYTF	TGTGCCAGCAGCGGGACAGGGGGTGGAGGCTACACCTTC
TRBV19	TRBJ2-1	-	-	CASSMGGSTNNEQFF	TGTGCCAGTAGTATGGGCGGGTCGACAAACAATGAGCAGTTCTTC
TRBV9	TRBJ2-7	-	-	CASSTTDGGYEQYF	TGTGCCAGCAGCACCACGGACGGCGGGTACGAGCAGTACTTC
TRBV25-1	TRBJ2-2	-	-	CASSEFMPSRDGELFF	TGTGCCAGCAGTGAATTCATGCCTAGTCGTGACGGGGAGCTGTTTTTT